Listed below are T cell receptor beta chains from one sample, sequenced in a study of blood T cell repertoires in COVID-19. Only in-frame clones appear in the TCRdb table, and some are missing; sequencing was by immunoSEQ multiplex PCR. The sample yields 20,000 to 25,000 clones, around 94% seen once. Input material: peripheral blood. These TCRs come from a human donor in a cohort sampled during active COVID-19. The CDR3 runs from the conserved cysteine through the conserved F or W. The D gene is left open where the match is weak. Expanded clones are given a class, and other clones once, few, many or no size at all.

CASSLGDRESDTQYF,TGTGCCAGCAGCTTAGGGGACAGAGAGTCCGATACGCAGTATTTT,once,TRBV11-3,TRBD1,TRBJ2-3
CAWSLAGGANTGELFF,TGTGCCTGGAGCCTAGCGGGAGGAGCGAACACCGGGGAGCTGTTTTTT,NA,TRBV30,TRBD2,TRBJ2-2
CASSQDTSTDTQYF,TGCGCCAGCAGTCAGGACACTAGCACAGATACGCAGTATTTT,NA,TRBV5-1,NA,TRBJ2-3
CASSSRLAGVSDTQYF,TGTGCCAGCAGCTCTCGACTAGCGGGGGTTTCAGATACGCAGTATTTT,NA,TRBV7-9,TRBD2,TRBJ2-3
CASSLLLGAETQYF,TGTGCCAGCAGTTTATTGCTGGGGGCGGAGACCCAGTACTTC,few,TRBV28,NA,TRBJ2-5
CASSLLGQGFYEQYF,TGTGCCAGCAGTTTATTGGGACAGGGGTTCTACGAGCAGTACTTC,few,TRBV27,TRBD1,TRBJ2-7
CASSHYRGDTGELFF,TGTGCCAGCAGTCACTACAGGGGCGACACCGGGGAGCTGTTTTTT,NA,TRBV6-6,TRBD1,TRBJ2-2
CASRFRDRENIQYF,TGTGCCAGCAGATTCCGGGACAGGGAAAACATTCAGTACTTC,NA,TRBV28,TRBD1,TRBJ2-4
CASSRRSTDTQYF,TGTGCCAGCAGCCGTCGGAGCACAGATACGCAGTATTTT,NA,TRBV3-1/TRBV3-2,NA,TRBJ2-3
CSVRTQGETQYF,TGCAGCGTGAGGACACAAGGAGAGACCCAGTACTTC,NA,TRBV29-1,NA,TRBJ2-5
CASWTGGNSPLHF,TGTGCCTCCTGGACAGGGGGTAATTCACCCCTCCACTTT,NA,TRBV30,TRBD1,TRBJ1-6
CASSPRTGGVEKLFF,TGTGCCAGCAGCCCTCGGACAGGGGGGGTTGAAAAACTGTTTTTT,NA,TRBV7-2,TRBD1,TRBJ1-4
CAISGSGRGSGTQYF,TGTGCCATCAGTGGAAGCGGGCGGGGATCGGGTACGCAGTATTTT,NA,TRBV10-3,NA,TRBJ2-3
CASSFTPIAGKSYNEQFF,TGTGCCAGCAGCTTTACCCCAATAGCGGGAAAGTCCTACAATGAGCAGTTCTTC,NA,TRBV11-3,TRBD2,TRBJ2-1